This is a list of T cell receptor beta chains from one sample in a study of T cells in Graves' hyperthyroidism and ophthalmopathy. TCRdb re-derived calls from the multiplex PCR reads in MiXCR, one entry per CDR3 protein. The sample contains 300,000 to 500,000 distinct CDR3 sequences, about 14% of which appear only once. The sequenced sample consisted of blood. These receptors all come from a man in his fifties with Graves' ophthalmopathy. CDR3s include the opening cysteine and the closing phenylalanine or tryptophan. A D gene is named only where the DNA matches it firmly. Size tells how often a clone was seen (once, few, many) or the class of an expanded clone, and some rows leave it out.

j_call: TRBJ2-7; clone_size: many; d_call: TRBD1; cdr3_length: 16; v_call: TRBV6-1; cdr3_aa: CASSHQGQGKDYEQYF; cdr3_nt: TGTGCCAGCAGTCACCAAGGACAGGGAAAGGACTACGAGCAGTACTTC
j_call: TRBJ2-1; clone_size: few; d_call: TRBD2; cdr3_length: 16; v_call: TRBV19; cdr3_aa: CASSIVGLAAYNEQFF; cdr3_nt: TGTGCCAGTAGTATAGTAGGACTAGCGGCCTACAATGAGCAGTTCTTC
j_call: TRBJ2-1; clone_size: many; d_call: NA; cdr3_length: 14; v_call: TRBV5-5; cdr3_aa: CASSFQGRNNEQFF; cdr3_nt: TGTGCCAGCAGCTTCCAGGGGAGAAACAATGAGCAGTTCTTC
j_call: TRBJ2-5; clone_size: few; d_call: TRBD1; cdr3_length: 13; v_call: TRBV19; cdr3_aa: CASRTTGVETQYF; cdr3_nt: TGTGCCAGTAGAACGACAGGGGTAGAGACCCAGTACTTC
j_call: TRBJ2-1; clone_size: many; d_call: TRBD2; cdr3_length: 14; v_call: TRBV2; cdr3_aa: CASSPGLAGAEQFF; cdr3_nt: TGTGCCAGCAGTCCGGGACTAGCGGGAGCTGAGCAGTTCTTC
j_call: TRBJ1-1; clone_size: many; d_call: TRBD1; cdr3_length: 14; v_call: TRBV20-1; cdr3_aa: CSAREQGEGTEAFF; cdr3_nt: TGCAGTGCTAGAGAGCAGGGGGAGGGCACTGAAGCTTTCTTT
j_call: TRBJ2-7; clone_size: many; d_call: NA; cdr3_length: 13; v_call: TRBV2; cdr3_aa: CASIRGTTYEQYF; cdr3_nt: TGTGCCAGCATAAGGGGAACCACCTACGAGCAGTACTTC
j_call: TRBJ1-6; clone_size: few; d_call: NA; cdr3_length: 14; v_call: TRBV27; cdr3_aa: CASSLIGVDSPLHF; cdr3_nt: TGTGCCAGCAGTTTAATCGGGGTCGACTCACCCCTCCACTTT
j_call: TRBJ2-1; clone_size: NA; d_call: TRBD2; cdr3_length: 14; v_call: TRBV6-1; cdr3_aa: CASTPLAGEGEQFF; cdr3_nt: TGTGCCAGCACCCCACTAGCGGGAGAGGGTGAGCAGTTCTTC
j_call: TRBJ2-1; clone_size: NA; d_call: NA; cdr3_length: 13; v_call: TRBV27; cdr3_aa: CASRRAAKETQFF; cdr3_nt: TGTGCCAGCAGAAGGGCGGCGAAAGAGACCCAGTTCTTC
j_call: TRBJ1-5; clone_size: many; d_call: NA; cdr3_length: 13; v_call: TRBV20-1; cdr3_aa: CSARGTPSQPQHF; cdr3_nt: TGCAGTGCTAGGGGGACCCCGAGCCAGCCCCAGCATTTT
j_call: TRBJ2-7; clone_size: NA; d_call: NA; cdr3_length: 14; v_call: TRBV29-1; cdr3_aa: CSAGGDRVSYEQYF; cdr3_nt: TGCAGCGCTGGGGGGGACAGAGTCTCCTACGAGCAGTACTTC
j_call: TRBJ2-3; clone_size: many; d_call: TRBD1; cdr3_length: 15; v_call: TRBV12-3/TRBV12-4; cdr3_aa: CASSFRDRGPDTQYF; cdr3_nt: TGTGCCAGCAGTTTTAGGGACAGGGGCCCAGATACGCAGTATTTT
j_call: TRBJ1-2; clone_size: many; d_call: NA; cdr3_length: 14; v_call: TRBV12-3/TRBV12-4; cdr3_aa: CASSSTQGFYGYTF; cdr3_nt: TGTGCCAGCAGTTCCACCCAGGGTTTCTATGGCTACACCTTC
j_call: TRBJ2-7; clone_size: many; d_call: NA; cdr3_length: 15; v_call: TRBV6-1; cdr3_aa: CASSPQGRPLLGQYF; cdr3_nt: TGTGCCAGCAGTCCCCAGGGACGGCCCCTCTTGGGGCAGTACTTC
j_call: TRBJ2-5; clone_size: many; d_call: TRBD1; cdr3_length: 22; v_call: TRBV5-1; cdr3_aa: CASSFRDRGKAHGPARKETQYF; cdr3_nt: TGCGCCAGCAGCTTCCGGGACAGGGGAAAGGCTCATGGCCCGGCGCGAAAAGAAACCCAGTACTTC
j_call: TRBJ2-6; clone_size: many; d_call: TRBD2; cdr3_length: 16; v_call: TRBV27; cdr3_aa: CATRLAGGSGANVLTF; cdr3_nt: TGTGCCACCAGACTAGCGGGAGGCTCTGGGGCCAACGTCCTGACTTTC
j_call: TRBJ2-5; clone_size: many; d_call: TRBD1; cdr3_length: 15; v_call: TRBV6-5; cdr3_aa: CASSYWGQGAETQYF; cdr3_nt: TGTGCCAGCAGTTACTGGGGACAGGGGGCTGAGACCCAGTACTTC
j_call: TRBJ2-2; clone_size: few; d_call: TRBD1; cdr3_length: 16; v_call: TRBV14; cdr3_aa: CASSQHRGGDTGELFF; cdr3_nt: TGTGCCAGCAGCCAACACCGAGGGGGCGACACCGGGGAGCTGTTTTTT
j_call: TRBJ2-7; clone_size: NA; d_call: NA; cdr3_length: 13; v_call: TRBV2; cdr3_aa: CASNKVGDYEQYF; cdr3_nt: TGTGCCAGCAACAAGGTGGGGGATTACGAGCAGTACTTC
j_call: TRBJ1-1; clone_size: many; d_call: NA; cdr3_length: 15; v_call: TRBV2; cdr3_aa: CASSNVVGKDTEAFF; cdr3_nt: TGTGCCAGCAGTAATGTGGTGGGGAAGGACACTGAAGCTTTCTTT
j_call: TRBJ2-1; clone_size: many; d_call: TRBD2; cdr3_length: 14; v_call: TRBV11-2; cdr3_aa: CASSLGAGGREQFF; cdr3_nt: TGTGCCAGCAGCTTAGGAGCGGGAGGACGGGAGCAGTTCTTC
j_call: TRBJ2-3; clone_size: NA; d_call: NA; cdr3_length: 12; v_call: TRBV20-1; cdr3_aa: CSASGGPPEVYF; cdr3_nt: TGCAGTGCTAGTGGGGGGCCCCCGGAGGTGTATTTT
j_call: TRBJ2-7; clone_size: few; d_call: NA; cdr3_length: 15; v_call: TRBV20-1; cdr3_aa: CSARAPTSSAYEQYF; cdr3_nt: TGCAGTGCTAGAGCGCCGACTAGTTCAGCCTACGAGCAGTACTTC
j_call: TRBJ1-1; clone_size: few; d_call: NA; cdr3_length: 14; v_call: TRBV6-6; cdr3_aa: CASSYVRDGSEAFF; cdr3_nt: TGTGCCAGCAGTTACGTAAGGGACGGCTCTGAAGCTTTCTTT
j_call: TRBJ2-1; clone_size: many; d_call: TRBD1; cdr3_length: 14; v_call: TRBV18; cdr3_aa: CASSRGSQGNEQFF; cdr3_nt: TGTGCCAGCTCACGGGGTTCACAGGGGAATGAGCAGTTCTTC
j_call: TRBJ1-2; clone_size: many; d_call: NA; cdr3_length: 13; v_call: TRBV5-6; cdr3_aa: CASSTDTNYGYTF; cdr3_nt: TGTGCCAGCAGCACGGACACCAACTATGGCTACACCTTC